Listed here is a single TCR beta chain. It lacks a known antigen. No base quality values were provided; no much bigger clone lies one nucleotide off. Receptors were amplified or captured by multiplex PCR. TCRdb records Illumina HiSeq 4000 as the sequencer. iRepertoire HTBI primers and Arm-PCR amplification of CDR3 regions were used to construct TCR beta libraries. Gel purification was performed on PCR products prior to sequencing. Per the source publication's procedure: Gene usage analysis of CDR3 amino acid clonotypes relied on the approximately 68 TRBV and around 13 TRBJ segments identified across samples. Filtered high-quality paired reads were merged into contigs using COPE and FqMerger. Contigs were aligned with BLAST to IMGT TRBV, TRBD and TRBJ reference genes, and CDR3 was defined per IMGT. Highly expanded clones were defined as clonotypes with a frequency above 0.1%. Shannon entropy served as the measure of repertoire diversity, while the Gini coefficient captured V-J evenness. Public clonotypes were defined as clonotypes shared by more than one individual. TCRdb passed the public sequencing reads through fastp at Q25 and MiXCR, retaining productive beta sequences. Entries that share a CDR3 protein sequence are merged under the most common genes and DNA. TCRdb, rather than the study authors, made the V and J calls. The sample data list hundreds of thousands of distinct CDR3 sequences, and roughly 16% of these were observed just once. Under 20% of the sample is taken by the ten largest.

What the time point label conveys for this sample: newly diagnosed GD, antithyroid drugs for less than 3 months. For both TCR sequencing and RNA sequencing, RNA was extracted from PBMCs in TRIzol. Graves' disease was diagnosed according to American Thyroid Association guidelines. The patients came from an endocrinology department in Xi'an, China. Each patient gave approximately 10 milliliters of peripheral blood, collected in an EDTA anticoagulant tube. Ficoll Paque Plus density gradient separation was used to isolate PBMCs, and no additional T cell sorting was done. An Agilent 2100 Bioanalyzer and agarose gel were used to check RNA quality, while a NanoDrop 2000 measured RNA concentration. The sample comes from a study of regulatory T cells in long-lasting Graves disease (dated by TCRdb to the early 2020s). With respect to the entire study: Patients with newly diagnosed Graves' disease had been on antithyroid drugs for under 3 months. Peripheral blood TCR sequencing and RNA sequencing compared persistent Graves' disease patients with newly diagnosed Graves' disease patients. The study took place in China and was registered as a clinical trial. A total of 35 or so samples were covered by TCR sequencing, comprising some 13 persistent and 20 or so newly diagnosed Graves' disease patients. Overall study results and their limits: Sequencing and analysis were limited to the TCR beta chain. Persistent patients shared more public clonotypes among themselves (under 3,000) than newly diagnosed patients did (about 900). Preferential use of TRBV28, TRBJ1-2 and TRBJ2-5 was observed in persistent disease, whereas TRBV20-1 and TRBJ2-1 were favored in newly diagnosed disease. Compared with newly diagnosed patients, persistent Graves' disease patients had lower TCR Shannon entropy and fewer highly expanded clones, which suggests clonal expansion. The study examined only peripheral blood because the primary lesion, thyroid tissue, could not be accessed. The small sample size was acknowledged by the authors as a limitation that may reduce accuracy.

V loses 6 bases at its end and J loses 3 bases; junction bases beyond the gene matches: 4. The CDR3, from cysteine to phenylalanine, totals 12 residues. The retained sequence is limited to the CDR3, 36 bases, with the frame set at the first base. Looking up the germline V gene yields CDR1 SQVTM and CDR2 ANQGSEA. The same sample was also used in a study of T cells in Graves' hyperthyroidism and ophthalmopathy. As noted in the second study: A patient counted as having stable Graves' hyperthyroidism if no progression to ophthalmopathy occurred over 18 months of follow-up. Hyperthyroidism patients were newly diagnosed, with disease duration under 2 months, and aged 18 to 65 years. The study excluded patients with uncontrolled infections, other autoimmune diseases, pregnancy or lactation. Clinical symptoms, serum thyroxine and TRAb, thyroid ultrasound, and orbital computed tomography formed the basis for the diagnoses. A first-round RT-PCR of the TCR CDR3 used the HTBI primer set with the Qiagen OneStep RT-PCR kit. Most expanded thyroid clonotypes (frequency above 0.001) were also detected in blood, a finding suggesting that blood repertoires may reflect thyroid immune responses. Ophthalmopathy was separated from stable hyperthyroidism by a 13 V-J signature model, with approximately 86% sensitivity and about 81% specificity obtained in cross-validation and 80%/75% obtained in testing. During validation, the model predicted progression to ophthalmopathy a median of approximately 6.5 months ahead of onset, with around 70% sensitivity and 72.22% specificity. A discovery cohort of 95 to 100 patients, 43 with Graves' ophthalmopathy and about 58 with stable Graves' hyperthyroidism, was used to find distinguishing TCR V-J signatures. Prospective prediction of ophthalmopathy was tested in an independent validation cohort consisting of roughly 20 hyperthyroidism patients and approximately 16 patients who later progressed to ophthalmopathy. The 100 or so discovery patients were randomly split 7:3 into training and test sets. Thyroid tissue and blood T-cell repertoires from about six Graves' hyperthyroidism patients were also compared in the study. After sampling, hyperthyroidism patients received methimazole starting at 30 mg daily, and ophthalmopathy patients received high-dose intravenous methylprednisolone. The libraries were constructed in a second round of multiplex PCR and then size-selected and purified. Libraries were sequenced paired-end with 100 bp reads on an Illumina HiSeq2000. SOAPnuke was used to process the raw data, removing reads that contained adapters or uncalled bases, had a mean Phred below 15, or lacked an exact match to the constant primer or identifier. High-quality paired reads were merged with COPE v1.2.5, and unique nucleotide sequences were defined as clonotypes. MiTCR v1.1 was used to align the clonotypes against IMGT TRBV, TRBD and TRBJ reference segments. The analysis included only V-J combinations with a frequency above 0.0001, which together covered roughly 99% of the repertoires. A TCS score was defined as the ratio of F50 (clonal expansion) to E x V (chaos), with BLOSUM62-based TCRdist applied between CDR3 peptides within each V-J. Welch's t-statistics and random forest reduced 514 V-J features to 13, which were used in a naive Bayes classifier (R e1071). No statistical method was used to fix the sample size in advance, and group allocation was not hidden from the investigators. According to the paper, TCR Vbeta CDR3 sequencing was carried out on 135 peripheral blood samples, which came from approximately 41 ophthalmopathy, 75 or so hyperthyroidism and roughly 17 progressor patients.

The source material was peripheral blood mononuclear cells (PBMCs), sampled at new diagnosis, from a patient treated with antithyroid drugs. The TCR originated in a woman in her twenties or thirties with Graves disease. Donor details come from another sample of the same person, matched by shared clones. The chain is made from TRBV29-1 and TRBJ1-2, and 7 junctional nucleotides match TRBD1. The DNA is TGCAGCGTAGCTGGACAGGACTATGGCTACACCTTC. It encodes CSVAGQDYGYTF.